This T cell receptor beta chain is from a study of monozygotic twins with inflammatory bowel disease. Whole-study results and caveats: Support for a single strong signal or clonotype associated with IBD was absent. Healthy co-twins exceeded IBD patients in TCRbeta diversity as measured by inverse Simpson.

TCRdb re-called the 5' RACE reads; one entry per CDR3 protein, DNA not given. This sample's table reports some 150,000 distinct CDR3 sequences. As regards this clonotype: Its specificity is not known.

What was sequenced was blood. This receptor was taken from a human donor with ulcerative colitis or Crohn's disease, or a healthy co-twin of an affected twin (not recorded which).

The CDR3 protein is CASSYPLRGVDRETQYF. The rearrangement links TRBV6-5 to TRBJ2-5; TCRdb outputs TRBD2, but without DNA this stays unchecked. The CDR3 is made up of 17 amino acids. Germline lookup yields CDR1 MNHEY and CDR2 SVGAGI.